This passage covers 27 T cell receptor beta chains from one sample sequenced in a study of regulatory T cells (dated by TCRdb to 2016 to 2019). The library was built by means of the immunoSEQ multiplex PCR assay. In the multiplex PCR, 52 forward TRBV primers and 13 reverse TRBJ primers were used, and assay-based and computational corrections were applied for amplification bias. As stored in TCRdb, this immuneACCESS dataset retains in-frame rearrangements with V and J assigned. A fraction of the clones does not appear; measured against another copy, unresolved V genes explain less than half of the discrepancy, and the remainder lacks a known reason. Counted in this sample were some 20,000 clones; 80% to 95% of them appeared once. Clones ranked in the top ten supply roughly 3.5% of the sample. Sequencing was done on a sample of CD8+ T cells sorted from blood. Receptors were obtained from a child aged 2-15 years with CD3G deficiency.

The chain recombines TRBV6-1 with TRBJ2-1; 9 positions agree with TRBD2. After removal of 1 base from V and 1 base from J, the junction contained 14 bases not matched to a gene. Per the germline V gene, CDR1 is MNHNS and CDR2 is SASEGT. This CDR3 is 20 amino acids long. The CDR3 DNA reads as TGTGCCAGCAGTGAAGTCAGACTAGCGGAAGCGGATGGGTCCTACAATGAGCAGTTCTTC. This translates into CASSEVRLAEADGSYNEQFF.

V is TRBV23-1 and J is TRBJ2-3, with a weak D call TRBD1 (6 bases). TRBV23-1 is reported as an ORF; its role is uncertain. The V and J ends lost 4 bases and 1 base respectively, with 27 bases between them. The CDR3 runs 20 residues. The CDR3 sequence: CASSRPRSPQGEDGTDTQYF. CDR3 coding DNA: TGCGCCAGCAGTCGACCAAGGAGCCCACAGGGAGAGGATGGCACAGATACGCAGTATTTT.

This rearrangement joins TRBV6-1 to TRBJ1-1; no firm D call. Trimming removed 8 bases from V and 3 bases from J, with 4 bases in between. The CDR3 has 10 amino acids. CDR1 and CDR2 (germline): MNHNS, SASEGT. DNA of the CDR3: TGTGCCAGCGGGTACACTGAAGCTTTCTTT. Translating gives CASGYTEAFF.

The chain recombines TRBV27 with TRBJ2-1; D possibly corresponds to TRBD2 (5 bases). V was shortened by 8 bases and J by 0 bases, with 11 bases between the two germline ends. Germline CDR1 and CDR2: MNHEY and SMNVEV (reference sequence). The CDR3 length is 14 residues. The CDR3 region has the DNA TGTGCCAGCGCGACTGGGAGCTCCTACAATGAGCAGTTCTTC. This sequence encodes CASATGSSYNEQFF.

The J gene is TRBJ2-1, the V gene TRBV10-3; D gene ambiguous. The CDR3 runs 12 residues. Germline loops: CDR1 ENHRY, CDR2 SYGVKD. Trimming left V 0 bases short and J 7 bases short, with 4 bases between. CDR3 nucleotides: TGTGCCATCAGTGAGTCTATGAATGAGCAGTTCTTC. The encoded protein is CAISESMNEQFF.

The chain uses TRBV28 and TRBJ2-1; 9 bases match TRBD1. This CDR3 comprises 16 residues. V lost 0 bases and J lost 5; bases outside the gene matches: 5. Germline CDR1 reads MDHEN; CDR2 reads SYDVKM. For the CDR3, the DNA is TGTGCCAGCAGTTTATGGGGGACAGGGACTAACAATGAGCAGTTCTTC. Its protein is CASSLWGTGTNNEQFF.

The genes are TRBV28 and TRBJ2-7; D is perhaps TRBD1 (5 bases). The CDR3 sequence is 16 residues long. Between the trimmed V and J ends, which lost 4 bases and 3 bases, there was a span of 19 bases. Germline V gene sequence: CDR1 MDHEN, CDR2 SYDVKM. The CDR3 nucleotides are TGTGCCAGCAGTTCCCCCTCGCAGGGCGCTCTCTACGAGCAGTACTTC. Translated: CASSSPSQGALYEQYF.

This chain uses TRBV28 with TRBJ2-3, with TRBD1 as a possible D gene (6 bases). V lost 6 bases to trimming and J lost 2 bases, with 15 bases between them. Germline V gene lookup returns CDR1 MDHEN and CDR2 SYDVKM. CDR3 length: 15 residues. DNA for the CDR3: TGTGCCAGCAGCGGAGGCCGGGGACACACAGATACGCAGTATTTT. This translates into CASSGGRGHTDTQYF.

The chain is built from TRBV28 and TRBJ2-7; D may correspond to TRBD1 or TRBD2 (6 bases each). Trimming removed 4 bases from V and 6 bases from J, with 16 bases in between. The CDR3 runs 14 residues. CDR1 and CDR2 (germline): MDHEN, SYDVKM. CDR3 in DNA: TGTGCCAGCAGTTCTCTTAATTCGGGGGCCGAGCAGTACTTC. This encodes CASSSLNSGAEQYF.

This clone appeared a single time. The V gene is TRBV27, the J gene TRBJ2-1; D may be TRBD1 (5 bases). V was clipped by 7 bases and J by 3 bases, with 13 bases between them. The CDR3 is made up of 14 amino acids. Germline CDR1 is MNHEY and CDR2 is SMNVEV (reference sequence). CDR3 protein: CASMSGNGYNEQFF. CDR3 DNA: TGTGCCAGCATGTCAGGGAACGGCTACAATGAGCAGTTCTTC.

In DNA, the CDR3 is TGTGCCAGCAGCAAAGGGGGGTCCGGGACAGTAGTACCATCTGGGGCCAACGTCCTGACTTTC. This codes for CASSKGGSGTVVPSGANVLTF. The genes are TRBV21-1 and TRBJ2-6; the D call TRBD1 from the table was never checked on the DNA. TRBV21-1 is listed as a pseudogene. The CDR3 has 21 residues.

This chain joins TRBV28 and TRBJ2-5; D tentatively fits TRBD1 or TRBD2 (5 bases each). V lost 5 bases and J 1 base, leaving 8 bases between the germline ends. Germline assignment: CDR1 MDHEN and CDR2 SYDVKM. The CDR3 loop spans 13 amino acids. The CDR3 DNA sequence: TGTGCCAGCAGTCGGGACGGCCAAGAGACCCAGTACTTC. Translation gives CASSRDGQETQYF.

J is TRBJ2-2 and V is TRBV11-2, with 12 bases matching TRBD2. J lost 3 bases, V lost 5 bases, and 4 bases had no gene match. Germline CDR1 and CDR2: SGHAT and FQNNGV. This CDR3 has 16 residues. CDR3 sequence: CASSATSGSYTGELFF. CDR3 in DNA: TGTGCCAGCAGCGCGACTAGCGGGAGTTACACCGGGGAGCTGTTTTTT. Supplemented by reference TRBV11-2 and TRBJ2-2, the full variable domain reads EAGVAQSPRYKIIEKRQSVAFWCNPISGHATLYWYQQILGQGPKLLIQFQNNGVVDDSQLPKDRFSAERLKGVDSTLKIQPAKLEDSAVYLCASSATSGSYTGELFFGEGSRLTVL.

The rearrangement links TRBV6-1 to TRBJ2-7; TRBD2 aligns across 13 bases. Germline V gene sequence: CDR1 MNHNS, CDR2 SASEGT. The junction had 3 bases not matched to a gene; V was cut back by 10 bases and J by 3 bases. This CDR3 spans 13 amino acids. The chain's CDR3 is CATRTSGSYEQYF. CDR3 nucleotide sequence: TGTGCCACCCGGACTAGCGGGAGCTACGAGCAGTACTTC.

The chain links TRBV6-1 to TRBJ2-3, with TRBD1 matching over 11 bases. There are 15 residues in the CDR3. J was trimmed by 3 bases and V by 6 bases; bases with no gene match: 5. Per germline, CDR1 MNHNS and CDR2 SASEGT. Here the CDR3 DNA reads TGTGCCAGCAGGGACGGACAGGGGGCTACAGATACGCAGTATTTT. Protein: CASRDGQGATDTQYF.

V and J are TRBV11-3 and TRBJ1-1; D not certain. Per the germline V gene, CDR1 is SGHNT and CDR2 is YENEEA. Trimming took 2 bases from V and 1 from J, leaving 8 bases between them. The CDR3 is 14 amino acids. As DNA, the CDR3 is TGTGCCAGCAGCTTATTTGGAGAGAACACTGAAGCTTTCTTT. Translating gives CASSLFGENTEAFF. Full variable domain (outside the CDR3, taken from reference TRBV11-3 and TRBJ1-1): EAGVVQSPRYKIIEKKQPVAFWCNPISGHNTLYWYLQNLGQGPELLIRYENEEAVDDSQLPKDRFSAERLKGVDSTLKIQPAELGDSAVYLCASSLFGENTEAFFGQGTRLTVV.

V and J are TRBV28 and TRBJ2-7; 10 bases fit TRBD1. With V trimmed by 4 bases and J by 6 bases, 9 bases remained unmatched. Germline CDR1 and CDR2: MDHEN and SYDVKM. CDR3 length: 15 residues. Here the CDR3 DNA reads TGTGCCAGCAGTTCGACAGGGGGCCTAGGGGGCGAGCAGTACTTC. Its protein product is CASSSTGGLGGEQYF.

This chain uses TRBV6-1 with TRBJ1-5, with D unclear. CDR3 length: 15 residues. Germline V gene data show CDR1 as MNHNS and CDR2 as SASEGT. Trimming cost V 0 bases and J 3 bases, with 9 bases left between them. The CDR3 region has the DNA TGTGCCAGCAGTGAAGCTAGATTGCTCAATCAGCCCCAGCATTTT. It translates to CASSEARLLNQPQHF.

The chain has TRBV28 and TRBJ2-5; D possibly corresponds to TRBD1 (5 bases). CDR3 length: 15 residues. Germline lookup yields CDR1 MDHEN and CDR2 SYDVKM. The V and J ends lost 3 bases and 4 bases respectively, with 15 bases between them. The CDR3 nucleotides are TGTGCCAGCAGTTTTGGCGCAGGGATCGGAGAGACCCAGTACTTC. Encoded protein: CASSFGAGIGETQYF.

This rearrangement joins TRBV28 to TRBJ1-4; TRBD1 matches 10 bases. The V gene's germline CDR1 is MDHEN and CDR2 SYDVKM. The length of the CDR3 is 15 residues. V dropped 2 bases and J dropped 7; count of bases not matched to a gene: 4. CDR3 region: CASSLRQGALEKLFF. DNA of the CDR3: TGTGCCAGCAGTTTAAGACAGGGGGCTCTTGAAAAACTGTTTTTT.

The V gene is TRBV28, the J gene TRBJ2-7; D possibly corresponds to TRBD1 (6 bases). Germline loops: CDR1 MDHEN, CDR2 SYDVKM. V lost 6 bases, J lost 7 bases, and 19 bases lay in between. The CDR3 is 14 residues long. The CDR3 bases are TGTGCCAGCAGCCCCCTGTGGGAAGGGGGTGAGCAGTACTTC. Amino acids: CASSPLWEGGEQYF.

V usage is TRBV28 and J usage is TRBJ1-5; D may be TRBD1 (6 bases). Germline V gene sequence: CDR1 MDHEN, CDR2 SYDVKM. The length of the CDR3 is 16 residues. V lost 5 bases, J lost 0 bases, and 14 bases lay in between. The chain's CDR3 is CASSPTGLSSNQPQHF. The CDR3 DNA is TGTGCCAGCAGTCCCACAGGGTTGAGTAGCAATCAGCCCCAGCATTTT.

The V gene is TRBV27, the J gene TRBJ2-1; D may be TRBD1 or TRBD2 (6 bases each). CDR3 size: 14 residues. V gave up 0 bases and J gave up 6 bases, with 9 bases separating them. The germline V gene encodes CDR1 MNHEY and CDR2 SMNVEV (reference sequence). The CDR3, as DNA: TGTGCCAGCAGTTTATCCAGGGGAGGCAATGAGCAGTTCTTC. Translating it yields CASSLSRGGNEQFF.

The genes are TRBV7-9 and TRBJ2-7, with unresolved D. Trimming cost V 0 bases and J 6 bases, with 9 bases left between them. The length of the CDR3 is 13 residues. The germline V gene encodes CDR1 SEHNR and CDR2 FQNEAQ (reference sequence). The chain's CDR3 is CASSLAGRSEQYF. The DNA for the CDR3 is TGTGCCAGCAGCTTAGCGGGTAGGAGCGAGCAGTACTTC.

The DNA for the CDR3 is TGTGCCAGCAGCCCCCGAGGAGAGGCTTTCTTT. Amino acids: CASSPRGEAFF. The chain combines TRBV14 with TRBJ1-1; D is unresolved. V was pared by 4 bases and J by 11 bases, with 11 bases between. In germline, CDR1 is SGHDN, CDR2 FVKESK. This CDR3 is built from 11 residues.

The chain carries TRBV27 and TRBJ2-2, with 9 bases that match TRBD2. After removal of 5 bases from V and 5 bases from J, the junction contained 6 bases not matched to a gene. Germline loops: CDR1 MNHEY, CDR2 SMNVEV (reference sequence). There are 15 residues in the CDR3. The DNA of the CDR3 is TGTGCCAGCAGTGTAAGCGGGGGGATGACCGGGGAGCTGTTTTTT. Protein sequence: CASSVSGGMTGELFF.

The rearrangement joins TRBV19 to TRBJ2-7, with 9 positions matching TRBD1. J gave up 5 bases and V 3 bases, and 5 bases lay outside the gene matches. The CDR3 loop spans 14 amino acids. Per germline, CDR1 LNHDA and CDR2 SQIVND (reference sequence). As DNA, the CDR3 is TGTGCCAGTAGTATGGGACAGGGATCCCACGAGCAGTACTTC. As protein: CASSMGQGSHEQYF.